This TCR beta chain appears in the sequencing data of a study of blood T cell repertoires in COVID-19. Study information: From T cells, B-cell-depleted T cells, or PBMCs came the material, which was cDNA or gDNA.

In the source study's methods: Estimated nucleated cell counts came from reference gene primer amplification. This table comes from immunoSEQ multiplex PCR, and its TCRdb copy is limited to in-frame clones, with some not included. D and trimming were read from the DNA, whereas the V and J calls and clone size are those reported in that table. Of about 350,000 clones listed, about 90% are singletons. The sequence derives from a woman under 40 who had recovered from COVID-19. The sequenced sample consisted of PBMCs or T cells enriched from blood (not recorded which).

The CDR3 loop is CASSETGPYEQYF. CDR3 coding DNA: TGTGCCAGCAGTGAAACAGGCCCCTACGAGCAGTACTTC. The V and J genes are TRBV6-1 and TRBJ2-7, with TRBD1 as a possible D gene (5 bases). The CDR3 runs to 13 residues. Trimming stripped 2 bases from V and 2 bases from J, with 7 bases between. CDR1 is MNHNS, CDR2 SASEGT, per germline.